This T cell receptor (beta chain) appears in the sequencing data of a study of shared T cell receptors in the human thymus (dated by TCRdb to about 2021). The study in broad terms: The study examined how the human thymus generates shared, self-reactive T-cell receptor alpha chains.

About this clone: Its cognate antigen has yet to be identified. Qualities for individual bases were not recorded, and no much larger clone is one base off.

The library was generated by the immunoSEQ multiplex PCR assay. The table comes from immuneACCESS by way of TCRdb, which keeps in-frame sequences with V and J called. Part of the clones is missing from these tables; in studies checked, under half for an unresolved V gene and the rest for unknown reasons. This sample holds about 710,000 clones; more than 70% were observed only once. The ten largest account for under 0.01% of the sample. Trimming takes 1 base from V and 10 bases from J, and the germline ends sit 11 bases apart. The germline V gene sets CDR1 to SGHVS and CDR2 to FNYEAQ. The CDR3 spans 14 residues, from the cysteine through the phenylalanine. The kept DNA is CDR3 alone, 42 bases in frame from the first base. The data also belong to a second study, concerning human thymus T cells. Taken from the second paper: Donors were immunologically healthy infants undergoing open corrective cardiac surgery for congenital heart defects in Finland. Thymus tissue was obtained as surgical resects removed during corrective cardiac surgery. V and J gene segment usage appeared biased in both thymic and peripheral blood repertoires. The related research reported highly overlapping thymic TCR repertoires among unrelated individuals. The study described the TCR alpha and beta repertoires in under ten infant thymus samples and a few matching peripheral blood samples. Donor ages ranging from roughly 6 to 250 days were recorded, and a handful of male and two female infants were included in the cohort. After being mechanically released from the tissue, thymocytes were kept at -70 degrees C in pellets of roughly 9.5-31 million cells. A QIAsymphony instrument was used to extract genomic DNA from frozen cell pellets. TCRB and TCRAD loci were amplified from a standardized quantity of quality-controlled genomic DNA using the immunoSEQ multiplex PCR assay. The amplicons spanned the V(D)J region and were long enough to cover the CDR3 and allow V and J genes to be identified. The amplicons were sequenced on an Illumina platform via the commercial immunoSEQ service. Primer bias and sequencing errors were corrected using previously described methods, and TCRAD and TCRB definitions followed the IMGT database. immunoSEQ Analyzer 3.0 and VDJTools were used for repertoire analysis, which covered basic statistics, V/J segment usage, diversity estimates, rarefaction and pairwise overlap. Diversity was estimated with Chao1, ChaoE, Efron-Thisted, Shannon and inverse Simpson indices, and also on datasets down-sampled to the smallest sample. Repertoire overlap was determined by strict matching of CDR3 nucleotide sequence, V gene and J gene, and Jaccard-based multidimensional scaling clustering was applied. On average, thymus samples yielded about 730,000 unique TCRB clonotypes, whereas blood samples yielded roughly 81,000.

Sequencing was carried out using thymocytes. The sequence derives from a boy younger than two with a congenital heart defect. Donor details come from another sample of the same person, matched by shared clones. The chain employs TRBV7-6 and TRBJ1-6, with an unclear D gene assignment. The DNA sequence is TGTGCCAGCAGCTTAGGACCTACTAAGTCACCCCTCCACTTT. It is translated as CASSLGPTKSPLHF.